A selection of T cell receptor beta chains follows, all from one sample in a study of breast tumors, draining lymph nodes, adjacent tissues. TCRdb ran MiXCR on the multiplex PCR reads and lists one entry per CDR3 protein. The data contain about 230,000 distinct CDR3 sequences, about 30% of them singletons. Sequencing used axillary lymph node tissue. The source of these receptors is a female donor with breast cancer. Some clones in this sample may be carry-over from other donors' samples. Each CDR3 is given with its conserved first and last residue. A D gene is named only where the DNA matches it firmly. Rows give clone size only sometimes, using once, few, many, or a class for an expanded clone.

>TRBV5-1|TRBJ2-1|TRBD2|many
TGCGCCAGCACCGAGCGGGAGAGCTCCTACAATGAGCAGTTCTTC
CASTERESSYNEQFF
>TRBV3-1|TRBJ1-3|-|many
TGTGCCAGCAGCCGGAAGGGAGCTGGAAACACCATATATTTT
CASSRKGAGNTIYF
>TRBV28|TRBJ2-2|TRBD1|many
TGTGCCAGCACCCGACAGGGATACACCGGGGAGCTGTTTTTT
CASTRQGYTGELFF
>TRBV4-2|TRBJ2-5|TRBD2|-
TGTGCCAGCAGCCAAGATGCTATAGCGGGAGGGGCGGGGACAAAAGAGACCCAGTACTTC
CASSQDAIAGGAGTKETQYF
>TRBV4-1|TRBJ1-6|-|-
TGCGCCAGCAGCCAAGACCCCAACACACCCCTCCACTTT
CASSQDPNTPLHF
>TRBV11-3|TRBJ1-6|-|many
TGTGCCAGCAGCCAGGTACCGAATTCACCCCTCCACTTT
CASSQVPNSPLHF
>TRBV13|TRBJ2-7|-|many
TGTGCCAGCAGCCATGGCCTCGGACAGTTAAGGAACGAGCAGTACTTC
CASSHGLGQLRNEQYF
>TRBV6-1|TRBJ1-2|-|many
TGTGCCAGCAGCCCACGGACTCTCTATGGCTACACCTTC
CASSPRTLYGYTF
>TRBV2|TRBJ1-3|-|-
TGTGCCAGCAGCATTATCAGGGCAGCCAGGGGAAACACCATATATTTC
CASSIIRAARGNTIYF
>TRBV2|TRBJ2-3|TRBD1|once
TGTGCCAGCAGTGAAGTGACAGGGGGTGAGCAGTATTTT
CASSEVTGGEQYF
>TRBV15|TRBJ1-4|TRBD1|-
TGTGCCACCAGCCACCGGGACAGTCCGAATGAAAAACTGTTTTTT
CATSHRDSPNEKLFF
>TRBV12-3/TRBV12-4|TRBJ1-5|-|many
TGTGCCAGCAGAGCAGACGGAGAGTTTAGCAATCAGCCCCAGCATTTT
CASRADGEFSNQPQHF
>TRBV12-3/TRBV12-4|TRBJ2-7|TRBD2|-
TGTGCCAGCAGTTTCGGACTAGCCTACGAGCAGTACTTC
CASSFGLAYEQYF
>TRBV12-3/TRBV12-4|TRBJ2-1|TRBD1|-
TGTGCCAGCAGTCCGGGACAGACTTACAATGAGCAGTTCTTC
CASSPGQTYNEQFF
>TRBV5-1|TRBJ2-5|-|-
TGCGCCAGCAGCCCTGGGCTTATTACAGGGACCCAGTACTTC
CASSPGLITGTQYF
>TRBV12-3/TRBV12-4|TRBJ1-5|TRBD1|many
TGTGCCAGCAGACCACAGGGGGCTGGGTATCAGCCCCAGCATTTT
CASRPQGAGYQPQHF
>TRBV5-1|TRBJ2-2|TRBD2|many
TGCGCCAGCAGCTACTGGACTAGCGGGAGAACTATCGGGGAGCTGTTTTTT
CASSYWTSGRTIGELFF
>TRBV2|TRBJ2-6|TRBD1|-
TGTGCCAGCAGAGGGGACAGCTCCGGCTCTGGGGCCAACGTCCTGACTTTC
CASRGDSSGSGANVLTF
>TRBV20-1|TRBJ2-1|TRBD2|few
TGCAGTGCTAGAGATACGATTAGCGGGATAATTCTCCCTCACAATGAGCGGTTCTTC
CSARDTISGIILPHNERFF
>TRBV7-9|TRBJ2-1|-|many
TGTGCCGGGGACCCAAGGTCCTACAATGAGCAGTTCTTC
CAGDPRSYNEQFF
>TRBV7-3|TRBJ2-3|TRBD1|many
TGTGCCAGCAGCTTACGGACAGGGTTAACAGATACGCAGTATTTT
CASSLRTGLTDTQYF
>TRBV5-1|TRBJ1-1|-|-
TGCGCCAGCAGCTGGGGGGACCTTAGAGACACTGAAGCTTTCTTT
CASSWGDLRDTEAFF
>TRBV7-3|TRBJ1-6|TRBD1|many
TGTGCCAGCAGCTCGACAGGGAGGAATTCACCCCTCCACTTT
CASSSTGRNSPLHF
>TRBV24-1|TRBJ2-2|-|many
TGTGCCACCAGTGATTTAGAATCGAACACCGGGGAGCTGTTTTTT
CATSDLESNTGELFF